This T cell receptor (beta chain) was profiled in a study of T cell changes during pregnancy in multiple sclerosis. Produced via immunoSEQ multiplex PCR; TCRdb's table is partial and in-frame only. Of fewer than 45,000 clones detected, around nine tenths appear once; the ten largest clones hold around 7.3%. CDR1 and CDR2 from the germline V gene are LGHNA and YSLEER. V dropped 0 bases and J dropped 3 bases, with 5 bases sitting between them. The CDR3 extends over 13 amino acids. This sample comprised CD8+ T cells from peripheral blood mononuclear cells, obtained in the third trimester of pregnancy. This clonotype was obtained from a female donor with multiple sclerosis, enrolled in a pregnancy study. The chain joins TRBV4-3 to TRBJ2-5, with D uncertain. This CDR3 is CASSQDPEETQYF. DNA of the CDR3: TGCGCCAGCAGCCAAGACCCAGAAGAGACCCAGTACTTC.